Shown below are 25 T cell receptor beta chains from a single sample sequenced in a study of naive and memory T cell subsets. Two oligonucleotides, mixed equimolar, formed the beta constant-region primer covering TRBC1 and TRBC2. Using its own MiXCR run on the UMI-ligation and nested PCR reads, TCRdb lists one record per CDR3 protein. Of under 100,000 distinct CDR3 sequences listed, around 6.5% are singletons. Sequencing was carried out using central memory CD4+ T cells from blood. These receptors were obtained from a human donor in good health.

This clonotype was observed at least ten times. This chain links TRBV6-1 with TRBJ1-1, with TRBD1 as a possible D gene (5 bases). The CDR3 has 15 amino acids. V was clipped by 0 bases and J by 3 bases, with 11 bases between them. CDR1 is MNHNS, CDR2 SASEGT, per germline. The CDR3 region has the DNA TGTGCCAGCAGTGAAGCCCTTGGGGGAGACACTGAAGCTTTCTTT. Its translation: CASSEALGGDTEAFF.

This chain links TRBV2 with TRBJ2-3; D is possibly TRBD2 (5 bases). Trimming left V 10 bases short and J 4 bases short, with 18 bases between. Per germline, CDR1 SNHLY and CDR2 FYNNEI. The CDR3 has 14 amino acids. This CDR3 is CATTLSEGSDTQYF. In DNA, the CDR3 is TGTGCCACTACCCTGAGTGAGGGTTCAGATACGCAGTATTTT.

The V gene is TRBV5-6, the J gene TRBJ2-7, with TRBD2 as a possible D gene (5 bases). Germline V gene lookup returns CDR1 SGHDT and CDR2 YYEEEE. The CDR3 runs 15 residues. Trimming pared 1 base from V and 2 bases from J, leaving 13 bases between. The chain's CDR3 is CASSLFSAGTYEQYF. CDR3 DNA sequence: TGTGCCAGCAGCTTGTTCTCGGCGGGCACCTACGAGCAGTACTTC.

As to this clonotype: At one of its ends the junction is not consistent with the germline gene, which may arise from a read error. The chain has TRBV4-3 and TRBJ2-1; D not certain. The CDR3 totals 13 residues. CDR1 and CDR2 (germline): LGHNA, YSLEER. This chain's CDR3 is CASSQDLGLITIF. The CDR3, as DNA: TGCGCCAGCAGCCAAGATCTAGGGCTTATAACGATCTTC.

This clonotype was found many times. A read error may produce the germline difference seen at one junction end. The V call is TRBV9, the J call TRBJ1-4; no firm D call. This CDR3 is 10 amino acids long. Germline V gene sequence: CDR1 SGDLS, CDR2 YYNGEE. CDR3 protein: CASSVESGLF. In DNA, the CDR3 is TGTGCCAGCAGCGTAGAGTCAGGTCTATTT.

The rearrangement joins TRBV19 to TRBJ2-1; TRBD2 aligns across 8 bases. Germline CDR1 LNHDA, CDR2 SQIVND (reference sequence). V trimming: 4 bases; J trimming: 0 bases; junction bases outside the gene matches: 8. The CDR3 length is 17 residues. CDR3 sequence reads: CASSTSGLQSSYNEQFF. In DNA form, the CDR3 reads TGTGCCAGTAGTACTAGCGGGTTACAGAGCTCCTACAATGAGCAGTTCTTC.

This clonotype was counted a few times. This chain links TRBV6-2 or TRBV6-3 with TRBJ2-7; 7 bases line up with TRBD1. Per the germline V gene, CDR1 is MNHEY and CDR2 is SVGEGT. The CDR3 spans 12 residues. J lost 4 bases, V lost 8 bases, and 5 bases had no gene match. CDR3 amino acids: CASGDRVYEQYF. CDR3 in DNA: TGTGCCAGCGGAGACAGGGTTTACGAGCAGTACTTC.

J is TRBJ2-7 and V is TRBV6-5; weak D call: TRBD1 (6 bases). Trimming shortened V by 5 bases and J by 6 bases, and 11 bases separated the two germline ends. The CDR3 spans 12 residues. Germline CDR1 MNHEY, CDR2 SVGAGI. The CDR3 loop is CASSNREREQYF. CDR3 coding DNA: TGTGCCAGCAGTAACAGGGAGCGCGAGCAGTACTTC.

The V call is TRBV10-3, the J call TRBJ2-3; D is possibly TRBD2 (7 bases). This CDR3 spans 14 amino acids. V lost 2 bases to trimming and J lost 4 bases, with 10 bases between them. Germline assignment: CDR1 ENHRY and CDR2 SYGVKD. The CDR3 nucleotides are TGTGCCATCAGTGAGCCGGGGGGCGCAGATACGCAGTATTTT. It codes for CAISEPGGADTQYF.

This clonotype was recorded many times. CDR3 sequence: CASSKEWGGPKHEQFF. The CDR3, as DNA: TGTGCCAGCAGCAAAGAATGGGGAGGGCCGAAGCATGAGCAGTTCTTC. The V gene is TRBV21-1, the J gene TRBJ2-1; TRBD2 was called by the table and not checked on the DNA. TRBV21-1 is an annotated pseudogene. There are 16 residues in the CDR3.

This rearrangement joins TRBV11-1 to TRBJ2-5, with D unclear. This CDR3 spans 13 amino acids. Germline V gives CDR1 SGHAT, CDR2 FQDESV (reference sequence). V shed 3 bases and J shed 3 bases, with 8 bases lying between them. The DNA of the CDR3 is TGTGCCAGCAGCTTTCGACAAAAAGAGACCCAGTACTTC. This translates into CASSFRQKETQYF. The complete variable domain, with remaining parts taken from reference TRBV11-1 and TRBJ2-5, reads EAEVAQSPRYKITEKSQAVAFWCDPISGHATLYWYRQILGQGPELLVQFQDESVVDDSQLPKDRFSAERLKGVDSTLKIQPAELGDSAMYLCASSFRQKETQYFGPGTRLLVL.

This clonotype was detected ten times or more. This chain joins TRBV4-2 and TRBJ2-3, with D perhaps matching TRBD1 or TRBD2 (6 bases each). V was pared by 0 bases and J by 2 bases, with 21 bases between. The CDR3 runs 19 residues. CDR1 LGHNA and CDR2 YNFKEQ come from the germline V gene. The CDR3 DNA reads TGTGCCAGCAGCCAAGATCCGGGCCCTCGGGGGCGCGACACAGATACGCAGTATTTT. Translated: CASSQDPGPRGRDTDTQYF.

The rearrangement joins TRBV4-2 to TRBJ2-6, with D perhaps TRBD1 (6 bases). CDR3 length equals 17 residues. V lost 0 bases to trimming and J lost 1 base, with 10 bases between them. Per germline, CDR1 LGHNA and CDR2 YNFKEQ. The DNA for the CDR3 is TGTGCCAGCAGCCAAGAGGTCCAGGGGTCTGGGGCCAACGTCCTGACTTTC. The encoded protein is CASSQEVQGSGANVLTF.

This clonotype was observed many times. This chain links TRBV5-5 with TRBJ2-7, with D possibly TRBD2 on 5 matching bases. This CDR3 has 15 residues. In germline, CDR1 is SGHKS, CDR2 YYEKEE (reference sequence). Trimming removed 6 bases from V and 3 bases from J, with 19 bases in between. CDR3 nucleotides: TGTGCCAGCACCCCCCGGGTGGCGGGTGACTACGAGCAGTACTTC. Residues: CASTPRVAGDYEQYF.

The V call is TRBV18, the J call TRBJ2-7; 11 bases agree with TRBD1. The trim removed 2 bases at V and 4 bases at J, leaving 4 bases unmatched. The CDR3 contains 15 residues. Germline CDR1 and CDR2: KGHSH and LQKENI. CDR3 protein: CASSPGTGGTYEQYF. CDR3 coding DNA: TGTGCCAGCTCACCAGGGACAGGGGGAACGTACGAGCAGTACTTC.

This clonotype has a count of ten or more. The chain links TRBV7-6 to TRBJ2-3; no reliable D call. V gave up 2 bases and J gave up 1 base, with 4 bases separating them. The CDR3 is 13 residues long. CDR1 SGHVS and CDR2 FNYEAQ come from the germline V gene. The CDR3 DNA sequence: TGTGCCAGCAGCTTATCCGGCACAGATACGCAGTATTTT. It translates to CASSLSGTDTQYF.

This clonotype was recorded at least ten times. V and J are TRBV5-5 and TRBJ2-1; 9 bases match TRBD2. V gave up 0 bases and J gave up 4 bases; unmatched junction bases: 2. This CDR3 has 15 amino acids. CDR1 and CDR2 from the germline V gene are SGHKS and YYEKEE (reference sequence). DNA of the CDR3: TGTGCCAGCAGCTTGGGACTAGCGGTTTACAATGAGCAGTTCTTC. It yields the protein CASSLGLAVYNEQFF.

There are many counts of this clonotype. The CDR3 DNA reads as TGTGCCAGCAGCTTAGCCTTAGCGGGGGCCATCATGGGTACGCAGTATTTT. It is translated as CASSLALAGAIMGTQYF. This chain uses TRBV7-2 with TRBJ2-3, with 9 bases lining up with TRBD2. Germline lookup yields CDR1 SGHTA and CDR2 FQGNSA. The CDR3 extends over 17 amino acids. Trimming took 0 bases from V and 8 from J; bases not matched to a gene: 12.

This clonotype was detected many times. The chain employs TRBV21-1 and TRBJ2-7. TRBV21-1 is given as a pseudogene. The CDR3 consists of 10 residues. The DNA of the CDR3 is TGTGCCAGCAGCAAGAGTGGGGAGTACTTC. Translation gives CASSKSGEYF.

This clonotype was recorded many times. The chain links TRBV12-3 or TRBV12-4 to TRBJ2-7; TRBD1 matches 7 bases. This CDR3 comprises 15 residues. Losses at the gene ends were 6 bases for V and 2 bases for J; bases not matched to a gene: 10. In DNA form, the CDR3 reads TGTGCCAGCAGACGACAGGGAGCCCCCACCTACGAGCAGTACTTC. The encoded protein is CASRRQGAPTYEQYF.

This clonotype was seen many times. The CDR3: CASSERASYTDTQYF. In DNA form, the CDR3 reads TGTGCCAGCAGTGAAAGGGCCTCATACACAGATACGCAGTATTTT. The chain employs TRBV2 and TRBJ2-3; D remains unclear. This CDR3 spans 15 amino acids. V was cut by 2 bases and J by 2 bases, with 11 bases left in between. Germline V gives CDR1 SNHLY, CDR2 FYNNEI.

This rearrangement joins TRBV18 to TRBJ2-3, with D maybe TRBD2 (5 bases). The germline CDR1 and CDR2 sequences are KGHSH and LQKENI. This CDR3 has 16 residues. Trimming stripped 0 bases from V and 2 bases from J, with 12 bases between. The CDR3 reads CASSPPGGSVTDTQYF. The CDR3 DNA reads TGTGCCAGCTCACCACCTGGCGGGTCGGTCACAGATACGCAGTATTTT.

This clonotype was observed a handful of times. The V and J genes are TRBV18 and TRBJ2-3, with no clear D. The V end lost 2 bases, the J end lost 4 bases, and 10 bases lay between the germline ends. CDR1 and CDR2 (germline): KGHSH, LQKENI. This CDR3 is 14 amino acids long. The CDR3 loop reads CASSPSLGPDTQYF. The CDR3 nucleotides read TGTGCCAGCTCACCAAGTCTAGGACCAGATACGCAGTATTTT.

The J gene is TRBJ2-1, the V gene TRBV7-9; 8 nucleotides agree with TRBD1. CDR1 is SEHNR and CDR2 is FQNEAQ in the germline V gene (reference sequence). This CDR3 is built from 14 residues. Unmatched junction bases numbered 8, after V lost 5 bases and J lost 8 bases. The CDR3 protein is CASSRWDRWDEQFF. The CDR3 DNA is TGTGCCAGCAGCCGATGGGACAGGTGGGATGAGCAGTTCTTC. Using reference TRBV7-9 and TRBJ2-1 for the parts outside the CDR3, the full variable domain is DTGVSQNPRHKITKRGQNVTFRCDPISEHNRLYWYRQTLGQGPEFLTYFQNEAQLEKSRLLSDRFSAERPKGSFSTLEIQRTEQGDSAMYLCASSRWDRWDEQFFGPGTRLTVL.

Many counts were recorded for this clonotype. J is TRBJ1-2 and V is TRBV12-3 or TRBV12-4; D is ambiguous. Trimming shortened V by 1 base and J by 2 bases, and 8 bases separated the two germline ends. There are 14 residues in the CDR3. DNA of the CDR3: TGTGCCAGCAGTTTAGGAGACGGGAACTATGGCTACACCTTC. This encodes CASSLGDGNYGYTF.